The subject of this entry is one T cell receptor beta chain. This CDR3 is built from 16 residues. The V gene's germline CDR1 is LGHDT and CDR2 YNNKEL (reference sequence). Trimming removed 6 bases from V and 0 bases from J; junction bases left unmatched: 5. Authors' methods: Estimation of nucleated cell counts was performed using reference gene primer amplification. Using immunoSEQ multiplex PCR, the repertoire was profiled, and TCRdb retains in-frame clones only, with some absent. That table gives V, J and clone size, and the DNA gave D and trimming. The sample lists some 250,000 clones; roughly 87% were seen once. The data originate from a study of blood T cell repertoires in COVID-19. At the level of the study: COVID-19 samples from acute and convalescent phases originated in the United States, Italy and Spain. T cells, B-cell-depleted T cells, or PBMCs provided the cDNA or gDNA that served as material.

The clonotype comes from a man aged 55 to 70 who had recovered from COVID-19. This sequence joins TRBV3-1 (or the pseudogene TRBV3-2) and TRBJ2-5; 12 nucleotides line up with TRBD2. Sequencing was done on a sample of peripheral blood. Here the CDR3 DNA reads TGTGCCAGCAGTCTAACTAGCGGGGGGCACCAAGAGACCCAGTACTTC. Protein product: CASSLTSGGHQETQYF.